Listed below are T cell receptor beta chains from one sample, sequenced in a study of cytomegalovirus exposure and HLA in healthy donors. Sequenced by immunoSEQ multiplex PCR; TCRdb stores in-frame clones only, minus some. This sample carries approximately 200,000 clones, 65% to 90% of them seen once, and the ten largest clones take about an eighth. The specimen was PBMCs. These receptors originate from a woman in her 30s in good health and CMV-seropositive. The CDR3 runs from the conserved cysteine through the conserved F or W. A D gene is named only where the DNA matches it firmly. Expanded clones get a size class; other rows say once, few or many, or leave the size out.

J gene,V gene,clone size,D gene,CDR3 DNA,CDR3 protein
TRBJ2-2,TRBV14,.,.,TGTGCCAGCAGCCCTCTGGGTAGCGGCTACACCGGGGAGCTGTTTTTT,CASSPLGSGYTGELFF
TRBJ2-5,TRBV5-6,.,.,TGTGCCAGCAGCTTGTGGGCAGGGATACAAGAGACCCAGTACTTC,CASSLWAGIQETQYF
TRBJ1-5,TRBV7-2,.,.,TGTGCCAGCAGCATATGGGGGCAAGATCAGCCCCAGCATTTT,CASSIWGQDQPQHF
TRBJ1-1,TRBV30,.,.,TGTGCCTGGACACGGCAGGGTGTAAGCACTGAAGCTTTCTTT,CAWTRQGVSTEAFF
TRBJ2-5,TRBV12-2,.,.,TGTGCAAGTCGCTTTAACCCGGGCCAAGAGACCCAGTACTTC,CASRFNPGQETQYF
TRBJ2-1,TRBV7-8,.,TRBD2,TGTGCCAGCAGCCAACTTCAAGGACTAGCGGGGTCAGAGCAGTTCTTC,CASSQLQGLAGSEQFF
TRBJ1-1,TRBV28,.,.,TGTGCCAGCAGTCTCGGGAGGGGCGCTTTCTTT,CASSLGRGAFF
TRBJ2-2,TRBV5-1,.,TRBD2,TGCGCCAGCGCCTCCCTAGCGGTCGCAAACACCGGGGAGCTGTTTTTT,CASASLAVANTGELFF
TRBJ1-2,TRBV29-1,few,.,TGCAGCGTTTTACTTGTCGCGGGCTACACCTTC,CSVLLVAGYTF
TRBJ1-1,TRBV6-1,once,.,TGTGCCAGCAGTGAAGCACAGAATCTGAACACTGAAGCTTTCTTT,CASSEAQNLNTEAFF
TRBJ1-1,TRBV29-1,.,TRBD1,TGCAGCGCCGCCCAGGGACAGCACACTGAAGCTTTCTTT,CSAAQGQHTEAFF
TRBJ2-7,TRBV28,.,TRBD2,TGTGCCAGCAGTTTTGCGACCGGGACTAGACTGGCCGAGCAGTACTTC,CASSFATGTRLAEQYF
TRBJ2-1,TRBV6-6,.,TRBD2,TGTGCCAGCAGCACAAGCGGGAGTCGGTACAATGAGCAGTTCTTC,CASSTSGSRYNEQFF
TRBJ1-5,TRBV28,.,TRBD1,TGTGCCAGCACTATCGACAGGGCCTCCGGGCCCCAGCATTTT,CASTIDRASGPQHF
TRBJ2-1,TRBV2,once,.,TGTGCCAGCAGTGAAAGGACAGACTACAATGAGCAGTTCTTC,CASSERTDYNEQFF
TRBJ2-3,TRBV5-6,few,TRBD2,TGTGCCAGCAGCTTGTTATTAGCGGGAACAGATACGCAGTATTTT,CASSLLLAGTDTQYF
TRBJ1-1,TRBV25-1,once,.,TGTGCCAGCAGTGGGTTCGCTTTCGAGAGTGAAGCTTTCTTT,CASSGFAFESEAFF
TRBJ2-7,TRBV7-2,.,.,TGTGCCAGCAGCTTACAAGCGTCGCGGGTAGGCGAGCAGTACTTC,CASSLQASRVGEQYF
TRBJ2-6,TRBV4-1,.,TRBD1,TGCGCCAGCAGCCAAACCCCGGGACAGCCTCTCTCTGGGGCCAACGTCCTGACTTTC,CASSQTPGQPLSGANVLTF
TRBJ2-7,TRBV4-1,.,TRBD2,TGCGCCAGCAGCCAGCCGACTAGCGGGAATTACGAGCAGTACTTC,CASSQPTSGNYEQYF
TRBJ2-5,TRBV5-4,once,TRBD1,TGTGCCAGCGTAAGACAGGGCGAAGAGACCCAGTACTTC,CASVRQGEETQYF
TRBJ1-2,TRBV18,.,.,TGTGCCAGCTCACCAGACGGGGGTTTAGGCTACACCTTC,CASSPDGGLGYTF
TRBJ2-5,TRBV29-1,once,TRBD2,TGCAGCGTCCGACCTCCGGGACTAGCGGGAGAGACCCAGTACTTC,CSVRPPGLAGETQYF
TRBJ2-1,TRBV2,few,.,TGTGCCAGCGGAGGAGACTACAATGAGCAGTTCTTC,CASGGDYNEQFF
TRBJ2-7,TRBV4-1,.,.,TGCGCCAGCAGCCAACCCGGACCGCGGGGCGAGCAGTACTTC,CASSQPGPRGEQYF
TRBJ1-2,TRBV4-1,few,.,TGCGCCAGCAGCCCATCAGGGGCAAACTATGGCTACACCTTC,CASSPSGANYGYTF
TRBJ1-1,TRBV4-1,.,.,TGCGCCAGCAGCCAAGATGGATTTGGCAGGGCGAACACTGAAGCTTTCTTT,CASSQDGFGRANTEAFF
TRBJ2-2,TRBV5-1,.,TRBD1,TGCGCCAGCAGCCCGGAGGTAGGGGGCTCGAACACCGGGGAGCTGTTTTTT,CASSPEVGGSNTGELFF
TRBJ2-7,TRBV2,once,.,TGTGCCAGCAGGGTTACTAGTAACTACGAGCAGTACTTC,CASRVTSNYEQYF
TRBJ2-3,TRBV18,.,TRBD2,TGTGCCAGCTCACACGTTAGCGGGAGCATCACAGATACGCAGTATTTT,CASSHVSGSITDTQYF
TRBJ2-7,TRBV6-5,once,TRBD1,TGTGCCAGCAGACCGCCAGGGGGCAAAGAGCAGTACTTC,CASRPPGGKEQYF
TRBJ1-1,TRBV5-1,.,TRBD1,TGCGCCAGCAGCCCGGGAGGGGGCCCTGAAGCTTTCTTT,CASSPGGGPEAFF
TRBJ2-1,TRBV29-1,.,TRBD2,TGCAGCGTTGAGGCTAGCGGGATGGTGGATGAGCAGTTCTTC,CSVEASGMVDEQFF
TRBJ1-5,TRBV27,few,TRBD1,TGTGCCAGCAGGGGTTACGGGACAGACCTTAGCAATCAGCCCCAGCATTTT,CASRGYGTDLSNQPQHF
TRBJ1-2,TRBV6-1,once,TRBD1,TGTGCCAGCAGCGTACCCCTTCCGGGACAGGGAGCGGACACCTTC,CASSVPLPGQGADTF
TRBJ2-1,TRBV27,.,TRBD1,TGTGCCAGCAGCTACCGGGACAGGGACAATGAGCAGTTCTTC,CASSYRDRDNEQFF
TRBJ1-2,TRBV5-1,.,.,TGCGCCAGCAGCTTGGGAGATTATGGCTACACCTTC,CASSLGDYGYTF
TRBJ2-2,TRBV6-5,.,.,TGTGCCAGCCGTTTTAGCGGGAACACCGGGGAGCTGTTTTTT,CASRFSGNTGELFF
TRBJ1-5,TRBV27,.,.,TGTGCCAGCAGTTTATCCTTTAATCAGCCCCAGCATTTT,CASSLSFNQPQHF
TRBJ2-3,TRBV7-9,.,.,TGTGCCAGCACCCCCAGCGGATCTAGCACAGATACGCAGTATTTT,CASTPSGSSTDTQYF
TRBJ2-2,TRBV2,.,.,TGTGCCAGCAGCGGGGTGGGGGCGCCGGCCGGGGAGCTGTTTTTT,CASSGVGAPAGELFF